This T cell receptor beta chain was retrieved from a study of post-analysis software for immune sequencing data. Study-level information: Relapsing-remitting, secondary progressive and progressive-relapsing forms of multiple sclerosis all featured among disease courses.

Between the trimmed V and J ends, which lost 5 bases and 7 bases, there was a span of 21 bases. This CDR3 is 15 amino acids long. CDR1 and CDR2 from the germline V gene are MDHEN and SYDVKM. For this clonotype: The antigen is unknown.

General study points: The five TRBV segments detected at higher frequency in patients than in controls included TRBV5-6, TRBV5-1 and TRBV20-1. Strong co-clustering by F measure was evident for samples that had been prepared in the same batch. Relative to controls, patients with multiple sclerosis showed significantly lower normalized Chao1 diversity.

Unique molecular identifiers tagged the TCR beta cDNA libraries. When roughly 0.9 to 10 million T cells were used, they gave hundreds of thousands of cDNA molecules. TCRdb passed the PCR reads through MiXCR, listing each CDR3 protein once. Here the sample spans roughly 600,000 distinct CDR3 sequences, roughly 47% being singletons. V gene TRBV28 combines with J gene TRBJ2-7; D may be TRBD1 or TRBD2 (5 bases each). The clonotype was recovered from a girl aged 10 to 17 with multiple sclerosis. The specimen sequenced was blood. The CDR3 sequence is CASSPGAARVNEQYF. The CDR3 DNA follows: TGTGCCAGCAGTCCCGGGGCAGCTCGGGTAAATGAGCAGTACTTC.